This record concerns one T cell receptor beta chain sequence. What it binds is unknown. It was by quantitative 5'-RACE with molecular barcodes that TCR beta libraries were made. Each CDR3 protein gets one entry after TCRdb re-called the 5' RACE reads with MiXCR. The data hold 250,000 to 300,000 distinct CDR3 sequences, with roughly 20% observed a single time. This sample is part of a study of CD8 T cells in ankylosing spondylitis. Notes on the study in general: Apparently characteristic of ankylosing spondylitis blood was a TCR beta motif (eight highly homologous variants). Clones tied to disease were said to be significantly enriched in matched ankylosing spondylitis synovial fluid. As for the disease-linked clones, they showed a CD8+ phenotype and occurred at relatively low frequencies in peripheral blood.

Trimming took off 6 bases at V and 2 bases at J, with 16 bases between the two ends. The CDR3 is made up of 15 amino acids. V is TRBV12-3 or TRBV12-4 and J is TRBJ1-2, with D possibly being TRBD1 (6 bases). The clonotype originates from a male donor with ankylosing spondylitis or in good health (not recorded which). The sample was blood, either unsorted or a sorted T cell fraction (not recorded which). The CDR3 loop reads CASSPRPGQNYGYTF. For the CDR3, the DNA is TGTGCCAGCAGCCCACGCCCAGGACAGAACTATGGCTACACCTTC.